Presented here are 3 T cell receptor beta chains from one specimen sequenced in a study of radiation and T cells in renal cell carcinoma. Described time point: baseline pretreatment blood. Treatment described: 15 Gy SBRT to primary tumor, nephrectomy 4 weeks later. Sequencing was performed with immunoSEQ multiplex PCR; in TCRdb, only in-frame clones are kept and a portion is missing. The sample includes roughly 100,000 clones, 86% of them seen just once. The specimen was blood, collected from a patient whose treatment included radiotherapy and nephrectomy. The receptor set was obtained from a man aged 50 to 60 with renal cell carcinoma.

This chain uses TRBV27 with TRBJ2-5; D might be TRBD2 (6 bases). Trimming took off 2 bases at V and 5 bases at J, with 12 bases between the two ends. Per germline, CDR1 MNHEY and CDR2 SMNVEV (reference sequence). This CDR3 has 14 amino acids. The CDR3: CASSLRRAGETQYF. The CDR3 DNA reads TGTGCCAGCAGTTTACGGAGGGCCGGGGAGACCCAGTACTTC.

The rearrangement links TRBV2 to TRBJ2-1; D ambiguous. Germline V CDR1 and CDR2: SNHLY, FYNNEI. V was shortened by 7 bases and J by 0 bases, with 7 bases between the two germline ends. CDR3 length equals 13 residues. The CDR3 nucleotides read TGTGCCAGCACCTGGATCTCCTACAATGAGCAGTTCTTC. It specifies CASTWISYNEQFF.

The CDR3, as DNA: TGCGCCAGCAGTTCGGACAGGGGGCTAGGTAATGAAAAACTGTTTTTT. Its protein is CASSSDRGLGNEKLFF. The chain uses TRBV5-1 and TRBJ1-4, with TRBD1 identical over 11 bases. This CDR3 region has 16 residues. The germline gives CDR1 SGHRS, CDR2 YFSETQ. Trimming took 5 bases from V and 4 from J; bases not matched to a gene: 7.